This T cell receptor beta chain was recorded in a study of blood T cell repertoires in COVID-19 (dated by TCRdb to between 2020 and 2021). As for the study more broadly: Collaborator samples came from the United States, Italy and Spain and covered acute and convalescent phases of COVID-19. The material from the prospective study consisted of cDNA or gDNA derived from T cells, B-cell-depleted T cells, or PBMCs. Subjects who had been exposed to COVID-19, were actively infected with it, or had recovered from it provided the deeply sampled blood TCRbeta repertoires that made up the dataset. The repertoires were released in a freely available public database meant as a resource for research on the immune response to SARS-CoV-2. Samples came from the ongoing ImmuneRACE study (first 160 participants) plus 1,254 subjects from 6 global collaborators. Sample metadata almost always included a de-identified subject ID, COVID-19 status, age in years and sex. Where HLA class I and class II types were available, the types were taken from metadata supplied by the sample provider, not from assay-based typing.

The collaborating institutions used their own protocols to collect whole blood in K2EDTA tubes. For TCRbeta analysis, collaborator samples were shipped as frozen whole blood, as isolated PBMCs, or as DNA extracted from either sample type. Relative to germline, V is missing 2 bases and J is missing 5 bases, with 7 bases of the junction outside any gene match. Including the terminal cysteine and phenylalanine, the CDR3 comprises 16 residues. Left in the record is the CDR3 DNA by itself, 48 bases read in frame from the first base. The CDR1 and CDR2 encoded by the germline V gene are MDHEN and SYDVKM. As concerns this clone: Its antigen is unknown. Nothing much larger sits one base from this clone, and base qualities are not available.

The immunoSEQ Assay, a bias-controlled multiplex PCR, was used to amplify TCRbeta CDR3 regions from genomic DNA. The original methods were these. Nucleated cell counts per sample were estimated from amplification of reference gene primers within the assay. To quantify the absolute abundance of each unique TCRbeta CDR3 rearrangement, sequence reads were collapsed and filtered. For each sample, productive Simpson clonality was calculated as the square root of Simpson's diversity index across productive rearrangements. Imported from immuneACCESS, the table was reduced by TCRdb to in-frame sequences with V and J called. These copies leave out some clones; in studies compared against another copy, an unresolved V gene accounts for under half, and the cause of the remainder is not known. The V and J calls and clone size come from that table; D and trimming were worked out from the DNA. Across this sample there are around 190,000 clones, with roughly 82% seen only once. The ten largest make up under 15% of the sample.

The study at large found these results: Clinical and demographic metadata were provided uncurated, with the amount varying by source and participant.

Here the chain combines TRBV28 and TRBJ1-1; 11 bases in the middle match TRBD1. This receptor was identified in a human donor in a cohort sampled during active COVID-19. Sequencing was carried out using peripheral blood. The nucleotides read TGTGCCAGCAGTTTACCCCGGGACAGGGGGGGGACTGAAGCTTTCTTT. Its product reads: CASSLPRDRGGTEAFF.